These 18 T cell receptor beta chains share one sample of origin, sequenced in a study of T cell responses to AZD1222 COVID-19 vaccine. Measured with immunoSEQ multiplex PCR; TCRdb has only the in-frame clones, and not every one. This sample yields 95,000 to 150,000 clones, of which around 89% are seen a single time; about 1.4% belongs to the top ten. This sample comprised peripheral blood, obtained on day 0 of AZD1222 vaccination. The receptors shown here come from an adult in good health.

This rearrangement joins TRBV7-8 to TRBJ1-3; D gene ambiguous. The germline CDR1 and CDR2 sequences are SGHVS and FQNEAQ. The CDR3 totals 15 residues. Trimming stripped 2 bases from V and 0 bases from J, with 8 bases between. Here the CDR3 DNA reads TGTGCCAGCAGCTTATTCCTAAACTCTGGAAACACCATATATTTT. Amino acids: CASSLFLNSGNTIYF.

The chain has TRBV3-1 (or the pseudogene TRBV3-2) and TRBJ2-2, with a possible D match to TRBD1 (6 bases). V was shortened by 3 bases and J by 5 bases, with 16 bases between the two germline ends. The length of the CDR3 is 16 residues. CDR1 is LGHDT, CDR2 YNNKEL, per germline (reference sequence). The CDR3 sequence: CASSQNPGQPTGELFF. CDR3 in DNA: TGTGCCAGCAGCCAGAACCCGGGACAACCAACCGGGGAGCTGTTTTTT.

This rearrangement joins TRBV25-1 to TRBJ2-3, with D unresolved. The CDR3 covers 16 residues. The germline gives CDR1 MGHDK, CDR2 SYGVNS. Trimming pared 9 bases from V and 0 bases from J, leaving 19 bases between. The CDR3 bases are TGTGCCAGTTACATGTCGGCCACCAGGAGCACAGATACGCAGTATTTT. Protein product: CASYMSATRSTDTQYF.

The chain employs TRBV28 and TRBJ1-4, with D unclear. This CDR3 region has 14 residues. V was shortened by 2 bases and J by 4 bases, with 8 bases between the two germline ends. Per the germline V gene, CDR1 is MDHEN and CDR2 is SYDVKM. The CDR3, as DNA: TGTGCCAGCAGTTTACTTCGTCATAATGAAAAACTGTTTTTT. Translation: CASSLLRHNEKLFF.

The chain joins TRBV7-8 to TRBJ2-7, with 9 bases lining up with TRBD1. With V trimmed by 4 bases and J by 2 bases, 3 bases remained unmatched. CDR3 length: 14 residues. Per germline, CDR1 SGHVS and CDR2 FQNEAQ. CDR3: CASSYGTGTYEQYF. In DNA form, the CDR3 reads TGTGCCAGCAGCTACGGGACAGGGACCTACGAGCAGTACTTC.

This clone showed up just once. The chain couples TRBV7-9 to TRBJ2-7, with D hard to call. The CDR3 loop spans 12 amino acids. Between the trimmed V and J ends, which lost 3 bases and 5 bases, there was a span of 8 bases. The germline V gene has CDR1 SEHNR and CDR2 FQNEAQ (reference sequence). CDR3 nucleotide sequence: TGTGCCAGCAGCTTGCCATTCCACGAGCAGTACTTC. Protein sequence: CASSLPFHEQYF.

The rearrangement links TRBV6-5 to TRBJ2-7; 7 bases are shared with TRBD1. The CDR3 contains 15 residues. The junction had 3 bases not matched to a gene; V was cut back by 0 bases and J by 1 base. CDR1 and CDR2 (germline): MNHEY, SVGAGI. CDR3 in DNA: TGTGCCAGCAGTTACTCCGGGACAGATTCCTACGAGCAGTACTTC. Its translation: CASSYSGTDSYEQYF.

This clone was counted between two and nine times. The rearrangement joins TRBV27 to TRBJ2-7, with TRBD1 identical over 9 bases. Germline V CDR1 and CDR2: MNHEY, SMNVEV (reference sequence). The CDR3 runs to 13 residues. V lost 7 bases and J lost 5; bases outside the gene matches: 6. CDR3 coding DNA: TGTGCCAGCACAGGGACAGGGACCCACGAGCAGTACTTC. Translated: CASTGTGTHEQYF.

The chain uses TRBV5-1 and TRBJ2-1, with 10 bases matching TRBD1. Trimming removed 2 bases from V and 4 bases from J; junction bases left unmatched: 3. This CDR3 is built from 15 residues. Germline assignment: CDR1 SGHRS and CDR2 YFSETQ. CDR3 in amino acids: CASSFGTGAYNEQFF. The CDR3 coding sequence is TGCGCCAGCAGCTTCGGGACAGGGGCATACAATGAGCAGTTCTTC. Together with reference TRBV5-1 and TRBJ2-1, the CDR3 gives the full variable domain: KAGVTQTPRYLIKTRGQQVTLSCSPISGHRSVSWYQQTPGQGLQFLFEYFSETQRNKGNFPGRFSGRQFSNSRSEMNVSTLELGDSALYLCASSFGTGAYNEQFFGPGTRLTVL.

V is TRBV6-5 and J is TRBJ2-7, with D hard to call. V lost 5 bases to trimming and J lost 5 bases, with 10 bases between them. CDR3 length: 12 amino acids. Germline assignment: CDR1 MNHEY and CDR2 SVGAGI. The CDR3 DNA follows: TGTGCCAGCAGTACAACGCTCGACGAGCAGTACTTC. Its translation is CASSTTLDEQYF.

The J gene is TRBJ1-1, the V gene TRBV7-8; a weak D match, TRBD1 (5 bases). V gave up 5 bases and J gave up 0 bases, with 16 bases separating them. This CDR3 has 16 amino acids. The germline CDR1 and CDR2 sequences are SGHVS and FQNEAQ. CDR3 region: CASSADGGSMNTEAFF. The CDR3 region has the DNA TGTGCCAGCAGCGCGGACGGGGGGTCCATGAACACTGAAGCTTTCTTT. Filled out from reference TRBV7-8 and TRBJ1-1, the complete variable domain reads GAGVSQSPRYKVAKRGQDVALRCDPISGHVSLFWYQQALGQGPEFLTYFQNEAQLDKSGLPSDRFFAERPEGSVSTLKIQRTQQEDSAVYLCASSADGGSMNTEAFFGQGTRLTVV.

The CDR3 here is CATSRGNHGTSGYYEQYF. The CDR3 DNA reads as TGTGCCACCAGCAGAGGGAACCACGGGACTAGCGGATACTACGAGCAGTACTTC. This chain connects TRBV15 to TRBJ2-7, with 11 nucleotides matching TRBD2. Germline trimming cut 1 base from V and 3 bases from J; bases unmatched to any gene: 11. In germline, CDR1 is LNHNV, CDR2 YYDKDF (reference sequence). This CDR3 has 18 residues.

The chain couples TRBV9 to TRBJ2-5; 9 nucleotides align to TRBD1. Germline CDR1 and CDR2: SGDLS and YYNGEE. The V and J ends lost 4 bases and 2 bases, in that order; junction bases with no gene match: 9. The CDR3 length is 16 residues. The CDR3 nucleotides are TGTGCCAGCAGCTACCGACAGGGGGTGGGTCAAGAGACCCAGTACTTC. It yields the protein CASSYRQGVGQETQYF.

The chain has TRBV15 and TRBJ1-4; D not certain. V lost 1 base to trimming and J lost 7 bases, with 10 bases between them. Germline loops: CDR1 LNHNV, CDR2 YYDKDF (reference sequence). This CDR3 has 14 residues. CDR3 protein: CATSRGTDFEKLFF. The CDR3, as DNA: TGTGCCACCAGCAGAGGCACGGATTTTGAAAAACTGTTTTTT. Supplemented by reference TRBV15 and TRBJ1-4, the full variable domain reads DAMVIQNPRYQVTQFGKPVTLSCSQTLNHNVMYWYQQKSSQAPKLLFHYYDKDFNNEADTPDNFQSRRPNTSFCFLDIRSPGLGDTAMYLCATSRGTDFEKLFFGSGTQLSVL.

The J gene is TRBJ2-5, the V gene TRBV11-3, with 16 bases aligning to TRBD2. Germline-derived CDR1 and CDR2 are SGHNT and YENEEA. V gave up 4 bases and J gave up 4 bases; unmatched junction bases: 9. The CDR3 spans 18 residues. The CDR3 bases are TGTGCCAGCAGCTCCCCGTCAGGGACTAGCGGGAGGGGAGAGACCCAGTACTTC. Its translation: CASSSPSGTSGRGETQYF.

Only a few counts were recorded for this clone. The genes are TRBV4-3 and TRBJ1-2, with a possible D match to TRBD1 (5 bases). The V end lost 1 base, the J end lost 1 base, and 13 bases lay between the germline ends. Germline CDR1 LGHNA, CDR2 YSLEER. The CDR3 contains 16 residues. The CDR3 loop is CASSQASGTFNYGYTF. The CDR3 region has the DNA TGCGCCAGCAGCCAAGCCTCAGGGACTTTTAACTATGGCTACACCTTC.

In its sample, this clone was seen once. This chain links TRBV6-5 with TRBJ2-7; D remains unclear. Germline V CDR1 and CDR2: MNHEY, SVGAGI. V was trimmed by 0 bases and J by 1 base, leaving 10 bases between them. This CDR3 spans 15 amino acids. For the CDR3, the DNA is TGTGCCAGCAGTTACTCCGGCGTCGGGTCCTACGAGCAGTACTTC. Translated: CASSYSGVGSYEQYF.

This clone occurred once. The rearrangement joins TRBV21-1 to TRBJ2-7; TRBD2 reflects the table's D call only, with no check against the DNA. TRBV21-1 is noted as a pseudogene. CDR3 length equals 11 residues. The CDR3, as DNA: TGTGCCAGTCCCGTTCCCTACGAGCAGTACTTC. Translated, it gives CASPVPYEQYF.